The clone carrying this T cell receptor (beta chain) was observed many times. Its target is not known. The sample originates from a study of identical twins. The authors used template switching to add a universal primer site and gave cDNA unique molecular identifiers. TCRdb ran MiXCR on the 5' RACE reads and lists one entry per CDR3 protein. The data hold 200,000 to 300,000 distinct CDR3 sequences, with roughly a tenth observed a single time. Study results and limitations: Alpha sequences that were out-of-frame and twin-shared showed an excess of low generation probability. Instead of following the same donors, the conclusions were based on cross-sectional statistical analysis. Models predicted less out-of-frame TCR alpha sharing in monozygotic twins than was found.

This CDR3 is 16 amino acids long. Trimming pared 1 base from V and 4 bases from J, leaving 16 bases between. Germline values: CDR1 LGHNA, CDR2 YNFKEQ. The receptor was derived from a man aged 45-65 years in good health. The chain carries TRBV4-2 and TRBJ1-2, with D perhaps matching TRBD1 (5 bases). Sequenced input: memory T cells sorted from blood. DNA of the CDR3: TGTGCCAGCAGCCAAGGGTTGGATGAGGGGTCCTATGGCTACACCTTC. This codes for CASSQGLDEGSYGYTF.